Shown below are 17 T cell receptor beta chains from a single sample sequenced in a study of blood T cell repertoires in COVID-19. The method was immunoSEQ multiplex PCR; TCRdb's version includes in-frame clones alone and lacks a portion of them. The data contain 350,000 to 400,000 clones, around 87% of them seen just once; the ten biggest clones take up approximately 6.2%. The source material was peripheral blood. All receptors come from a man aged 18 to 29 with active or convalescent COVID-19.

The chain employs TRBV11-2 and TRBJ1-4; D perhaps matches TRBD1 (6 bases). V was shortened by 1 base and J by 6 bases, with 12 bases between the two germline ends. This CDR3 is 15 amino acids long. Germline-derived CDR1 and CDR2 are SGHAT and FQNNGV. This CDR3 is CASSLAGTKDEKLFF. For the CDR3, the DNA is TGTGCCAGCAGCTTAGCCGGGACAAAGGATGAAAAACTGTTTTTT. Together with reference TRBV11-2 and TRBJ1-4, the CDR3 gives the full variable domain: EAGVAQSPRYKIIEKRQSVAFWCNPISGHATLYWYQQILGQGPKLLIQFQNNGVVDDSQLPKDRFSAERLKGVDSTLKIQPAKLEDSAVYLCASSLAGTKDEKLFFGSGTQLSVL.

This sequence joins TRBV12-5 and TRBJ2-1; TRBD1 matches 9 bases. The CDR3 consists of 15 residues. Germline values: CDR1 LGHNT, CDR2 FRNRAP. Trimming removed 6 bases from V and 3 bases from J; junction bases left unmatched: 6. The CDR3 sequence: CASGAGQGLYNEQFF. The CDR3 DNA reads as TGTGCTAGTGGAGCCGGACAGGGGCTCTACAATGAGCAGTTCTTC.

The chain joins TRBV18 to TRBJ2-5; 14 nucleotides match TRBD2. V lost 6 bases and J lost 4; bases outside the gene matches: 7. Looked up from germline, CDR1 is KGHSH and CDR2 is LQKENI. This CDR3 contains 16 residues. The CDR3 coding sequence is TGTGCCAGCTCGCCGACTAGCGGGGGGGCCGGAGAGACCCAGTACTTC. Translation: CASSPTSGGAGETQYF.

The chain employs TRBV19 and TRBJ1-5, with 8 bases identical to TRBD1. The CDR3 length is 16 residues. Germline assignment: CDR1 LNHDA and CDR2 SQIVND (reference sequence). V lost 5 bases, J lost 0 bases, and 6 bases stayed unmatched. CDR3 nucleotides: TGTGCCAGTAGTGGGGGGACAGGTAATAGCAATCAGCCCCAGCATTTT. Amino acid sequence: CASSGGTGNSNQPQHF. The full variable domain, rest sourced from reference TRBV19 and TRBJ1-5, is DGGITQSPKYLFRKEGQNVTLSCEQNLNHDAMYWYRQDPGQGLRLIYYSQIVNDFQKGDIAEGYSVSREKKESFPLTVTSAQKNPTAFYLCASSGGTGNSNQPQHFGDGTRLSIL.

V gene TRBV6-5 combines with J gene TRBJ1-2, with 8 bases matching TRBD1. The trim removed 4 bases at V and 2 bases at J, leaving 3 bases unmatched. Germline CDR1 is MNHEY and CDR2 is SVGAGI. This CDR3 is built from 14 residues. CDR3 amino acids: CASSLDRVNYGYTF. The CDR3 DNA sequence: TGTGCCAGCAGTTTGGACAGGGTAAACTATGGCTACACCTTC.

The J gene is TRBJ2-7, the V gene TRBV28; D uncertain. The germline V and J ends were trimmed by 10 bases and 6 bases, with 19 bases remaining between them. The CDR3 runs to 13 residues. Germline CDR1 reads MDHEN; CDR2 reads SYDVKM. The CDR3 DNA follows: TGTGCCATCGAAACCTCACCTAACGGCGAGCAGTACTTC. The encoded protein is CAIETSPNGEQYF.

This clone was picked up a small number of times. The chain has TRBV9 and TRBJ1-5, with unresolved D. Germline V gene lookup returns CDR1 SGDLS and CDR2 YYNGEE. The V gene lost 0 bases and the J gene lost 3 bases, with 7 bases spanning the gap. This CDR3 comprises 14 residues. DNA for the CDR3: TGTGCCAGCAGCGTAGGTAGTTACAATCAGCCCCAGCATTTT. Translated: CASSVGSYNQPQHF.

The rearrangement links TRBV6-5 to TRBJ2-7; D ambiguous. Per germline, CDR1 MNHEY and CDR2 SVGAGI. V was cut by 2 bases and J by 0 bases, with 11 bases left in between. The CDR3 sequence is 15 residues long. The CDR3 reads CASSYAVLDSYEQYF. As DNA, the CDR3 is TGTGCCAGCAGTTACGCGGTATTGGACTCCTACGAGCAGTACTTC.

The chain couples TRBV7-3 to TRBJ1-2; 7 bases align to TRBD1. The V gene end was trimmed by 6 bases and the J gene end by 5 bases; junction bases not matched to a gene: 12. The CDR3 spans 15 residues. The germline gives CDR1 SGHTA, CDR2 FQGTGA. The CDR3 loop reads CASRFTPGQTYGYTF. The CDR3 DNA follows: TGTGCCAGCAGGTTTACGCCGGGACAGACATATGGCTACACCTTC.

The chain couples TRBV20-1 to TRBJ2-7; 7 bases agree with TRBD1. The CDR3 runs 16 residues. Germline V lookup: CDR1 DFQATT, CDR2 SNEGSKA (reference sequence). The V segment lost 3 bases and the J segment 3 bases; nucleotides outside the gene matches: 14. The CDR3 loop reads CSASLMKGALGYEQYF. The CDR3 nucleotides are TGCAGTGCTAGTCTTATGAAGGGGGCGCTTGGCTACGAGCAGTACTTC.

The chain couples TRBV28 to TRBJ1-2; TRBD1 agrees at 9 bases. CDR1 MDHEN and CDR2 SYDVKM come from the germline V gene. CDR3 length: 14 residues. After removal of 6 bases from V and 8 bases from J, the junction contained 10 bases not matched to a gene. In DNA, the CDR3 is TGTGCCAGCAGATCACCGGGACAGGGAACGGGCTACACCTTC. Translating gives CASRSPGQGTGYTF.

The chain carries TRBV28 and TRBJ1-6; D unresolved. Germline CDR1 and CDR2: MDHEN and SYDVKM. This CDR3 has 14 residues. Deletions cut 3 bases from V and 6 bases from J, with 9 bases between. CDR3: CASSFGPVNSPLHF. In nucleotides, the CDR3 is TGTGCCAGCAGTTTTGGGCCGGTTAATTCACCCCTCCACTTT.

This chain joins TRBV7-6 and TRBJ2-4, with TRBD2 matching over 8 bases. Per the germline V gene, CDR1 is SGHVS and CDR2 is FNYEAQ. J was trimmed by 1 base and V by 5 bases; bases with no gene match: 19. The CDR3 totals 20 residues. This CDR3 is CASSLTPTSGGGVAKNIQYF. The CDR3 DNA sequence: TGTGCCAGCAGCCTAACCCCAACTAGCGGAGGAGGGGTCGCCAAAAACATTCAGTACTTC.

The rearrangement joins TRBV21-1 to TRBJ1-2; TRBD1 is taken as the D call from the table, unchecked against the DNA. TRBV21-1 is deemed a pseudogene. CDR3 length: 16 residues. Written as DNA, the CDR3 is TGTGCCAGCAGCAAAATTAGGCCTAACAGGGTGTATGGCTACACCTTC. Protein sequence: CASSKIRPNRVYGYTF.

The chain uses TRBV5-6 and TRBJ2-1; 12 bases match TRBD2. V shed 4 bases, J shed 9 bases, and the junction held 14 bases outside the gene matches. This CDR3 contains 17 residues. Germline-derived CDR1 and CDR2 are SGHDT and YYEEEE. As DNA, the CDR3 is TGTGCCAGCAGCCGAAGACGGACTAGCGGGGTGAAAGGTGAGCAGTTCTTC. As protein: CASSRRRTSGVKGEQFF.

The chain combines TRBV14 with TRBJ2-5; tentatively, D is TRBD2 (6 bases). This CDR3 contains 16 residues. CDR1 is SGHDN and CDR2 is FVKESK in the germline V gene. The V end was cut by 7 bases, the J end by 6 bases, with 24 bases between. This chain's CDR3 is CASTLDVLASIKTQYF. CDR3 coding DNA: TGTGCCAGCACCCTAGACGTACTAGCCTCGATAAAGACCCAGTACTTC. The complete variable domain, with remaining parts taken from reference TRBV14 and TRBJ2-5, reads EAGVTQFPSHSVIEKGQTVTLRCDPISGHDNLYWYRRVMGKEIKFLLHFVKESKQDESGMPNNRFLAERTGGTYSTLKVQPAELEDSGVYFCASTLDVLASIKTQYFGPGTRLLVL.

V and J are TRBV28 and TRBJ1-1, with D uncertain. Germline CDR1 reads MDHEN; CDR2 reads SYDVKM. Trimming stripped 1 base from V and 1 base from J, with 4 bases between. The CDR3 spans 13 residues. CDR3 loop: CASSLFGNTEAFF. Written as DNA, the CDR3 is TGTGCCAGCAGTTTATTCGGGAACACTGAAGCTTTCTTT.